These 6 T cell receptor beta chains originate from one sample sequenced in a study of cytomegalovirus exposure and HLA in healthy donors. Primers included in the PCR were 60 Vbeta and 13 Jbeta primers. The repertoire was sequenced with immunoSEQ multiplex PCR; TCRdb's copy has only in-frame clones and lacks some. This sample has 100,000 to 150,000 clones, with around 73% found just once. Sequencing used PBMCs. The receptors derive from a woman aged 40 to 50 in good health and CMV-seropositive.

This clone was observed a single time. The genes are TRBV25-1 and TRBJ2-1; TRBD2 matches 9 bases. Germline lookup yields CDR1 MGHDK and CDR2 SYGVNS. The V segment lost 6 bases and the J segment 4 bases; nucleotides outside the gene matches: 7. This CDR3 region has 15 residues. This CDR3 reads CASRPGTSPYNEQFF. In DNA form, the CDR3 reads TGTGCCAGCAGACCCGGGACTAGCCCATACAATGAGCAGTTCTTC.

This chain uses TRBV4-1 with TRBJ2-7; D might be TRBD1 (5 bases). This CDR3 region has 16 residues. Germline lookup yields CDR1 MGHRA and CDR2 YSYEKL. Trimming cost V 0 bases and J 1 base, with 13 bases left between them. The CDR3 spells CASSQDVGVGSYEQYF. CDR3 in DNA: TGCGCCAGCAGCCAAGATGTAGGGGTGGGATCCTACGAGCAGTACTTC.

V gene TRBV7-9 combines with J gene TRBJ2-4; no firm D call. V gave up 3 bases and J gave up 0 bases, with 6 bases separating them. The germline CDR1 and CDR2 sequences are SEHNR and FQNEAQ (reference sequence). This CDR3 contains 14 residues. CDR3 DNA: TGTGCCAGCAGCTTGGCGGTAGCCAAAAACATTCAGTACTTC. As protein: CASSLAVAKNIQYF.

The V and J genes are TRBV6-1 and TRBJ2-2; 7 nucleotides match TRBD2. V shed 4 bases and J 6 bases; nucleotides not matched to a gene: 5. Germline assignment: CDR1 MNHNS and CDR2 SASEGT. The CDR3 is 14 residues long. This CDR3 is CASSARGVAGELFF. The CDR3 nucleotides are TGTGCCAGCAGTGCCCGGGGGGTGGCCGGGGAGCTGTTTTTT.

The chain carries TRBV2 and TRBJ1-2, with 10 bases that match TRBD1. The CDR3 extends over 13 amino acids. From germline, CDR1 is SNHLY and CDR2 FYNNEI. Trimming at V came to 4 bases and at J to 6 bases, leaving 2 bases not matched to a gene. CDR3 amino acids: CASSGTGGDGYTF. CDR3 bases: TGTGCCAGCAGTGGGACAGGGGGTGATGGCTACACCTTC.

CDR3 sequence reads: CASSEQGFQPQHF. The CDR3 DNA follows: TGTGCCAGCAGTGAACAGGGGTTTCAGCCCCAGCATTTT. The rearrangement joins TRBV6-5 to TRBJ1-5; TRBD1 matches 7 bases. The CDR3 spans 13 residues. V trimming: 5 bases; J trimming: 6 bases; junction bases outside the gene matches: 4. Per germline, CDR1 MNHEY and CDR2 SVGAGI.